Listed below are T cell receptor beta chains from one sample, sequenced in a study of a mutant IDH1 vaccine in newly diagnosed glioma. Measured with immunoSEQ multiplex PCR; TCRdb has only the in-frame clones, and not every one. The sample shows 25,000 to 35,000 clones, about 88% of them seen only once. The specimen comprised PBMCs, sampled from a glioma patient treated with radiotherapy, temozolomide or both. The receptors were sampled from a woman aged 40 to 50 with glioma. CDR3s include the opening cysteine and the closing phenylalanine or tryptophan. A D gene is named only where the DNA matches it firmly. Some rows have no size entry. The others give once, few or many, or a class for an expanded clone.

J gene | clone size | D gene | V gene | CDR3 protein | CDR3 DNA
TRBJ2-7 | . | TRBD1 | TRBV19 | CASSSHDRGIREQYF | TGTGCCAGTAGTAGCCACGACAGGGGTATCAGGGAGCAGTACTTC
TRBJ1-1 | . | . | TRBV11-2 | CASSLGLGSVGTEAFF | TGTGCCAGCAGCTTAGGTCTAGGGTCAGTAGGAACTGAAGCTTTCTTT
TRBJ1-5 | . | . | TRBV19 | CASSIQDAGINQPQHF | TGTGCCAGTAGTATCCAGGATGCGGGGATCAATCAGCCCCAGCATTTT
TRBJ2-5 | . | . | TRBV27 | CASMGGETQYF | TGTGCCAGTATGGGAGGAGAGACCCAGTACTTC
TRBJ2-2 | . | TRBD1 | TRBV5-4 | CASRPGGGQGGTGELFF | TGTGCCAGCAGGCCAGGGGGCGGACAAGGGGGGACCGGGGAGCTGTTTTTT
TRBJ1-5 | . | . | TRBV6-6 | CASSYFEGAQHF | TGTGCCAGCAGTTACTTCGAGGGGGCCCAGCATTTT
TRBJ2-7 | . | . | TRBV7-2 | CASSSQGFGYEQYF | TGTGCCAGCAGCTCGCAGGGATTTGGCTACGAGCAGTACTTC
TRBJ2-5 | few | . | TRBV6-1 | CASRKWNGGQETQYF | TGTGCCAGCAGAAAATGGAACGGGGGACAAGAGACCCAGTACTTC
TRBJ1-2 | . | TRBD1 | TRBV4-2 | CASSQEGQGAYGYTF | TGTGCCAGCAGCCAAGAGGGACAGGGGGCCTATGGCTACACCTTC
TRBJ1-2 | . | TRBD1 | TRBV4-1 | CASSQVGTGVYGYTF | TGCGCCAGCAGCCAAGTAGGGACAGGGGTCTATGGCTACACCTTC
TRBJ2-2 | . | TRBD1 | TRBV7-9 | CASSLSRSGRGPGELFF | TGTGCCAGCAGCTTAAGCCGAAGTGGCAGGGGGCCCGGGGAGCTGTTTTTT
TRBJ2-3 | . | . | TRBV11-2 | CASSFSSGGETDTQYF | TGTGCCAGCAGCTTCTCTTCGGGGGGCGAGACAGATACGCAGTATTTT
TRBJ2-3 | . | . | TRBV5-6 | CASSLEGGPPSTDTQYF | TGTGCCAGCAGCTTAGAGGGGGGGCCCCCTAGCACAGATACGCAGTATTTT
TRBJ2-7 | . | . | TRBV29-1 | CSATWAGSSYEQYF | TGCAGCGCCACCTGGGCAGGGAGCTCCTACGAGCAGTACTTC
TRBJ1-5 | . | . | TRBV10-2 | CASRLTGGNQPQHF | TGCGCCAGCAGGTTGACCGGAGGCAATCAGCCCCAGCATTTT
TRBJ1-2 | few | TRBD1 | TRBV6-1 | CASNSQGPGYGYTF | TGTGCCAGCAACTCACAGGGGCCGGGCTATGGCTACACCTTC
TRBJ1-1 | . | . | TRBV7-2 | CASSLQDRNTEAFF | TGTGCCAGCAGCTTACAGGACAGGAACACTGAAGCTTTCTTT
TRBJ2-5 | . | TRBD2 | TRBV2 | CASIRAASGGETQYF | TGTGCCAGCATCCGGGCGGCTAGCGGGGGTGAGACCCAGTACTTC
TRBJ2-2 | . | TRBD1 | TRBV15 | CATSREVTGSGELFF | TGTGCCACCAGCAGAGAAGTGACAGGGTCCGGGGAGCTGTTTTTT
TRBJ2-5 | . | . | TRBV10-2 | CASSGGAVETQYF | TGCGCCAGCAGTGGCGGGGCCGTTGAGACCCAGTACTTC
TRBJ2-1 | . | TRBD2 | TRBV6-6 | CASSFPLAGGRNEQFF | TGTGCCAGCAGTTTCCCCCTAGCGGGGGGCAGGAATGAGCAGTTCTTC
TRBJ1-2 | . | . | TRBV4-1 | CASSFGPAVGKADGYTF | TGCGCCAGCAGCTTCGGACCCGCCGTCGGGAAAGCGGATGGCTACACCTTC
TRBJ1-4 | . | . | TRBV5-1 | CASSLVYGDDEKLFF | TGCGCCAGCAGCTTGGTGTACGGGGACGATGAAAAACTGTTTTTT
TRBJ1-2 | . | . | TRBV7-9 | CASSLVNYGYTF | TGTGCCAGCAGCTTAGTTAACTATGGCTACACCTTC
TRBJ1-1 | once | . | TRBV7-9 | CASSLRDVATEAFF | TGTGCCAGCAGCTTGCGGGATGTGGCGACTGAAGCTTTCTTT
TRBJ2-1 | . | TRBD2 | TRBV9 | CASSVGASGGATEQFF | TGTGCCAGCAGCGTAGGGGCCAGCGGGGGGGCCACTGAGCAGTTCTTC
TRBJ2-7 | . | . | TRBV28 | CASSFSYEQYF | TGTGCCAGCAGTTTTTCCTACGAGCAGTACTTC
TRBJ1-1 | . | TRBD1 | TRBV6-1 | CASSGQGTTEAFF | TGTGCCAGCAGTGGACAGGGGACAACTGAAGCTTTCTTT
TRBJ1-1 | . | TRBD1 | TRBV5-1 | CASSLDGQGNTEAFF | TGCGCCAGCAGCTTGGATGGACAGGGGAACACTGAAGCTTTCTTT
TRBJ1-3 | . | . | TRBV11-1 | CASSLGWDSGNTIYF | TGTGCCAGCAGCTTAGGATGGGACTCTGGAAACACCATATATTTT
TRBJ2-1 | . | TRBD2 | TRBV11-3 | CASSLDGRGGIDEQFF | TGTGCCAGCAGCTTAGATGGGCGGGGGGGCATCGATGAGCAGTTCTTC
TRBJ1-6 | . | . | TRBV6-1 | CASRVTPNNSPLHF | TGTGCCAGCAGGGTTACCCCTAATAATTCACCCCTCCACTTT
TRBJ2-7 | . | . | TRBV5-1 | CASSLRRPNYEQYF | TGCGCCAGCAGCTTGAGAAGACCCAACTACGAGCAGTACTTC
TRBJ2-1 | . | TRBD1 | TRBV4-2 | CASSQETGSNEQFF | TGTGCCAGCAGCCAAGAGACAGGGAGCAATGAGCAGTTCTTC
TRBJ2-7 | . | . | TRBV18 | CASSRDLYEQYF | TGTGCCAGCTCACGGGACCTCTACGAGCAGTACTTC
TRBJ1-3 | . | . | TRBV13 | CASSLEPNTIYF | TGTGCCAGCAGCTTGGAGCCTAACACCATATATTTT
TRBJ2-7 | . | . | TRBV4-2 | CASSQSGHSGNEQYF | TGTGCCAGCAGCCAATCAGGCCACTCGGGGAACGAGCAGTACTTC
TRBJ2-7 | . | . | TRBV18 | CASSWGPSPPYEQYF | TGTGCCAGCTCTTGGGGGCCCAGCCCTCCCTACGAGCAGTACTTC
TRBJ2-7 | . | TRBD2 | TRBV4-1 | CASSQVLAGVYEQYF | TGCGCCAGCAGCCAAGTCCTAGCGGGGGTCTACGAGCAGTACTTC
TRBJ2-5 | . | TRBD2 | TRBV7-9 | CASSIGLAYQETQYF | TGTGCCAGCAGCATAGGACTAGCATACCAAGAGACCCAGTACTTC
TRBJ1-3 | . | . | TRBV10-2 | CASSEGRRRAGNTIYF | TGCGCCAGCAGTGAGGGCCGAAGAAGAGCTGGAAACACCATATATTTT
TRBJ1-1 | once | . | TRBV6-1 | CASSALPGPLNTEAFF | TGTGCCAGCAGTGCGTTACCAGGGCCCCTGAACACTGAAGCTTTCTTT
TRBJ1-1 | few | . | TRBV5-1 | CASSFDVLNTEAFF | TGCGCCAGCAGCTTTGATGTCCTGAACACTGAAGCTTTCTTT
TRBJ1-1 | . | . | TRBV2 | CASNLPGAVNTEAFF | TGTGCCAGCAATCTTCCGGGTGCCGTTAACACTGAAGCTTTCTTT
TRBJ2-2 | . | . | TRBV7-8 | CASSRLSGGRTGELFF | TGTGCCAGCAGCCGGTTATCTGGGGGGAGAACCGGGGAGCTGTTTTTT